The sequence of this TCR beta chain was determined in a study of cytomegalovirus exposure and HLA in healthy donors. Study-level findings and limits: Later, an analysis found that common viral pathogens appeared to be linked with several of the most significant clusters.

Concerning this clone: What it binds is not known.

The PCR contained 60 Vbeta and 13 Jbeta primers. Profiling relied on immunoSEQ multiplex PCR, and the TCRdb table lists in-frame clones only, not all of them. Seen in this sample are fewer than 95,000 clones; the ten most common clones hold approximately 5.3%. The ends lost 5 bases at V and 5 bases at J; junction bases unmatched: 7. Germline CDR1 MNHEY, CDR2 SVGAGI. This CDR3 has 14 amino acids. This receptor was identified in a woman in her thirties or forties in good health and CMV-seropositive. What was sequenced was PBMCs. The rearrangement links TRBV6-5 to TRBJ2-5; 8 bases line up with TRBD1. This chain's CDR3 is CASSDTGGWETQYF. The CDR3 DNA sequence: TGTGCCAGCAGTGATACAGGGGGTTGGGAGACCCAGTACTTC.